Following are 17 T cell receptor beta chains from one sample sequenced in a study of cytomegalovirus exposure and HLA in healthy donors. PCR amplification relied on 60 Vbeta primers (plus 13 Jbeta primers). This table comes from immunoSEQ multiplex PCR, and its TCRdb copy is limited to in-frame clones, with some not included. The sample has some 140,000 clones; about 84% are singletons. Material: PBMCs. The receptors here all came from a woman in her forties in good health and CMV-seropositive.

This rearrangement joins TRBV9 to TRBJ1-1; a possible D gene is TRBD1 (6 bases). Germline assignment: CDR1 SGDLS and CDR2 YYNGEE. Between the trimmed V and J ends, which lost 3 bases and 4 bases, there was a span of 16 bases. The CDR3 has 15 amino acids. DNA of the CDR3: TGTGCCAGCAGCGGGGGAGGGGGTCAACCCACTGAAGCTTTCTTT. Amino acids: CASSGGGGQPTEAFF. Looking up the rest from reference TRBV9 and TRBJ1-1 gives the full variable domain: DSGVTQTPKHLITATGQRVTLRCSPRSGDLSVYWYQQSLDQGLQFLIQYYNGEERAKGNILERFSAQQFPDLHSELNLSSLELGDSALYFCASSGGGGQPTEAFFGQGTRLTVV.

The rearrangement links TRBV5-1 to TRBJ2-1; D remains unclear. Germline V gene lookup returns CDR1 SGHRS and CDR2 YFSETQ. This CDR3 has 16 residues. Trimming took 0 bases from V and 0 from J, leaving 10 bases between them. The CDR3 protein is CASSLVPASSYNEQFF. The CDR3 bases are TGCGCCAGCAGCTTGGTGCCCGCTAGCTCCTACAATGAGCAGTTCTTC.

The CDR3 loop reads CASSSQGAGANVLTF. CDR3 in DNA: TGTGCCAGTAGTTCCCAGGGGGCTGGGGCCAACGTCCTGACTTTC. The V gene is TRBV19, the J gene TRBJ2-6; 7 bases line up with TRBD1. Per the germline V gene, CDR1 is LNHDA and CDR2 is SQIVND (reference sequence). V gave up 5 bases and J gave up 2 bases; unmatched junction bases: 3. The CDR3 runs 15 residues.

Details on this clone: In the same sample, other DNA sequences code for this CDR3. CDR3 bases: TGTGCCAGCAGCCTTAGAGGAACAGGGGGCAATGAGCAGTTCTTC. Its translation: CASSLRGTGGNEQFF. This rearrangement joins TRBV11-3 to TRBJ2-1; 8 bases align to TRBD1. The CDR3 is 15 amino acids. Germline CDR1 reads SGHNT; CDR2 reads YENEEA. The ends lost 5 bases at V and 6 bases at J; junction bases unmatched: 9.

V is TRBV7-8 and J is TRBJ2-1; 8 positions match TRBD2. Per germline, CDR1 SGHVS and CDR2 FQNEAQ. The J segment lost 4 bases and the V segment lost 3 bases, leaving 5 bases of the junction unmatched. This CDR3 comprises 15 residues. In DNA, the CDR3 is TGTGCCAGCAGCTTTCTTAGCGGGATATACAATGAGCAGTTCTTC. This sequence encodes CASSFLSGIYNEQFF. The full variable domain, its missing parts supplied by reference TRBV7-8 and TRBJ2-1, is GAGVSQSPRYKVAKRGQDVALRCDPISGHVSLFWYQQALGQGPEFLTYFQNEAQLDKSGLPSDRFFAERPEGSVSTLKIQRTQQEDSAVYLCASSFLSGIYNEQFFGPGTRLTVL.

The gene calls are TRBV27 and TRBJ2-7; TRBD2 might be the D (5 bases). Germline-derived CDR1 and CDR2 are MNHEY and SMNVEV (reference sequence). This CDR3 contains 14 residues. Trimming removed 4 bases from V and 2 bases from J, with 12 bases in between. The CDR3 spells CASSYGRGTYEQYF. The CDR3 coding sequence is TGTGCCAGCAGTTATGGACGGGGTACCTACGAGCAGTACTTC.

This chain links TRBV4-1 with TRBJ2-3; 7 nucleotides align to TRBD2. CDR3 length: 21 residues. Trimming removed 1 base from V and 2 bases from J; junction bases left unmatched: 21. CDR1 MGHRA and CDR2 YSYEKL come from the germline V gene. The CDR3 spells CASSQVPLPWTSLKVTDTQYF. CDR3 nucleotide sequence: TGCGCCAGCAGCCAAGTACCATTACCTTGGACTAGTCTCAAGGTCACAGATACGCAGTATTTT.

This chain connects TRBV6-9 to TRBJ1-2; D is uncertain. The germline V gene encodes CDR1 MNHGY and CDR2 SVAAGI. This CDR3 has 14 amino acids. Trimming cost V 4 bases and J 4 bases, with 13 bases left between them. CDR3 nucleotide sequence: TGTGCCAGCAGTTCCCCCCCCTTCAGCTATGGCTACACCTTC. Its protein product is CASSSPPFSYGYTF.

This sequence joins TRBV2 and TRBJ2-7; possible D gene TRBD2, 5 bases. This CDR3 has 12 amino acids. Germline CDR1 and CDR2: SNHLY and FYNNEI. Trimming took off 5 bases at V and 6 bases at J, with 11 bases between the two ends. CDR3 nucleotide sequence: TGTGCCAGCAGTAGGACTGCCGCCGAGCAGTACTTC. Translated: CASSRTAAEQYF.

The chain employs TRBV5-1 and TRBJ2-7; possibly TRBD2 for D (6 bases). The CDR3 is made up of 14 amino acids. V lost 1 base and J lost 1, with 9 bases in between. Germline-derived CDR1 and CDR2 are SGHRS and YFSETQ. CDR3 sequence reads: CASSLLAASYEQYF. The CDR3 DNA sequence: TGCGCCAGCAGCTTGTTAGCGGCTTCCTACGAGCAGTACTTC.

The chain couples TRBV19 to TRBJ1-2; D is possibly TRBD1 (5 bases). The CDR3 has 12 amino acids. Trimming removed 6 bases from V and 4 bases from J, with 9 bases in between. Germline V gives CDR1 LNHDA, CDR2 SQIVND (reference sequence). The CDR3: CASSPDSYGYTF. The CDR3 DNA reads TGTGCCAGTAGCCCAGACAGCTATGGCTACACCTTC.

The rearrangement links TRBV14 to TRBJ2-7, with 14 nucleotides matching TRBD2. The CDR3 runs 14 residues. Germline loops: CDR1 SGHDN, CDR2 FVKESK. With V trimmed by 4 bases and J by 11 bases, 7 bases remained unmatched. The CDR3 DNA reads TGTGCCAGCAGCCCTAGACTAGCGGGAGGGTCCAAGTACTTC. Its protein product is CASSPRLAGGSKYF.

This chain joins TRBV28 and TRBJ2-6; 7 bases fit TRBD1. Losses at the gene ends were 8 bases for V and 2 bases for J; bases not matched to a gene: 3. This CDR3 is built from 14 residues. Germline assignment: CDR1 MDHEN and CDR2 SYDVKM. CDR3 nucleotide sequence: TGTGCCAGCGGACAGGTTGCTGGGGCCAACGTCCTGACTTTC. Its translation: CASGQVAGANVLTF.

The chain uses TRBV2 and TRBJ1-1; no clear D gene. The CDR3 runs 10 residues. Germline loops: CDR1 SNHLY, CDR2 FYNNEI. Trimming took off 4 bases at V and 7 bases at J, with 4 bases between the two ends. The CDR3 sequence: CASSAVEAFF. CDR3 coding DNA: TGTGCCAGCAGTGCGGTTGAAGCTTTCTTT. Complete variable domain (other parts from reference TRBV2 and TRBJ1-1): EPEVTQTPSHQVTQMGQEVILRCVPISNHLYFYWYRQILGQKVEFLVSFYNNEISEKSEIFDDQFSVERPDGSNFTLKIRSTKLEDSAMYFCASSAVEAFFGQGTRLTVV.

The rearrangement joins TRBV11-3 to TRBJ2-2; D unresolved. The V gene lost 1 base and the J gene lost 6 bases, with 6 bases spanning the gap. The germline gives CDR1 SGHNT, CDR2 YENEEA. CDR3 size: 13 residues. The CDR3 here is CASSLVPSGELFF. The CDR3 bases are TGTGCCAGCAGCTTAGTCCCGTCCGGGGAGCTGTTTTTT.

The rearrangement joins TRBV10-2 to TRBJ2-1; D gene unclear. The germline V gene encodes CDR1 WSHSY and CDR2 SAAADI. Trimming removed 1 base from V and 2 bases from J, with 3 bases in between. CDR3 length: 13 amino acids. CDR3 DNA sequence: TGCGCCAGCAGTGAGTTCACCTACAATGAGCAGTTCTTC. It codes for CASSEFTYNEQFF.

The chain joins TRBV5-1 to TRBJ2-7, with D tentatively TRBD1 (5 bases). The CDR3 consists of 11 residues. Germline CDR1 SGHRS, CDR2 YFSETQ. Trimming took off 5 bases at V and 7 bases at J, with 10 bases between the two ends. CDR3 nucleotides: TGCGCCAGCAGAACAGGTCGGGAGCAGTACTTC. Protein: CASRTGREQYF.